This paragraph reports one TCR beta chain. The data originate from a study of T cell changes during pregnancy in multiple sclerosis. V was pared by 4 bases and J by 8 bases, with 14 bases between. The CDR3 is made up of 13 amino acids. Looked up from germline, CDR1 is MNHNS and CDR2 is SASEGT. Produced via immunoSEQ multiplex PCR; TCRdb's table is partial and in-frame only. The sample records about 36,000 clones, roughly 93% being singletons. The TCR sequence derives from a female donor with multiple sclerosis, enrolled in a pregnancy study. V gene TRBV6-1 combines with J gene TRBJ1-2, with D uncertain. Here the sequenced sample was CD4+ T cells from peripheral blood mononuclear cells, taken in the first trimester of pregnancy. For the CDR3, the DNA is TGTGCCAGCAGTGGGTGGACTAAAGAGGGCTACACCTTC. Encoded protein: CASSGWTKEGYTF.